This record covers a single T cell receptor beta chain. This sample also contains other DNA sequences that code for the same CDR3. This record belongs to a study of blood T cell repertoires in COVID-19. At the level of the study: Acute and convalescent COVID-19 samples came from the United States, Italy and Spain.

Germline V lookup: CDR1 SGDLS, CDR2 YYNGEE. The CDR3 loop spans 15 amino acids. Trimming took 2 bases from V and 2 from J, leaving 10 bases between them. Original processing notes: Quantification of nucleated cells was approximated via reference gene primer amplification. Sequencing was performed with immunoSEQ multiplex PCR; in TCRdb, only in-frame clones are kept and a portion is missing. V and J calls and clone size come straight from that table; D and trimming were deduced from the DNA. The sample has approximately 300,000 clones; roughly 86% are singletons. What was sequenced was peripheral blood. The TCR was taken from a woman in her twenties or thirties with COVID-19, enrolled during active disease. The chain combines TRBV9 with TRBJ2-2; the D gene is possibly TRBD2 (7 bases). The CDR3 protein is CASSVAGANTGELFF. The DNA for the CDR3 is TGTGCCAGCAGCGTGGCGGGGGCAAACACCGGGGAGCTGTTTTTT.